A selection of T cell receptor beta chains follows, all from one sample in a study of shared clonotypes between healthy human individuals. Some clones are missing from TCRdb's copy, which holds only in-frame ones; the method was immunoSEQ multiplex PCR. The data show 2 million to 2.5 million clones, with less than 95% seen just once and around 0.4% held by the top ten. The sample was naive CD4+ T cells from PBMCs. The receptors shown here come from a man between 18 and 35 years old in good health. Some clones in this sample may be carry-over from other donors' samples. Each CDR3 is given with its conserved first and last residue. D genes are given only for firm matches. A clone size is listed for some rows: how often the clone was seen (once, few, many), or a class if it is expanded.

CASSPQSSVVGPQHF | TGTGCCAGCAGCCCACAGAGTTCTGTGGTGGGCCCCCAGCATTTT | - | - | TRBJ1-5 | TRBV9
CASSYGIAGALQQFF | TGTGCCAGCAGTTACGGGATAGCGGGAGCTCTTCAGCAGTTCTTC | - | TRBD2 | TRBJ2-1 | TRBV6-5
CSKTVWNEQFF | TGCAGCAAAACTGTATGGAATGAGCAGTTCTTC | once | - | TRBJ2-1 | TRBV29-1
CASSAQGGPNQPQHF | TGTGCCAGCAGCGCCCAGGGCGGGCCCAATCAGCCCCAGCATTTT | - | - | TRBJ1-5 | TRBV7-6
CATKRGTTWVETQYF | TGTGCCACCAAGAGGGGGACTACCTGGGTGGAGACCCAGTACTTC | - | - | TRBJ2-5 | TRBV28
CASTAGQGEGSEQYF | TGCGCCAGCACCGCCGGACAGGGGGAGGGATCCGAGCAGTACTTC | once | TRBD1 | TRBJ2-7 | TRBV5-1
CASSLFLSYGYTF | TGTGCCAGCAGTTTATTTTTATCCTATGGCTACACCTTC | - | - | TRBJ1-2 | TRBV28
CASTPRGGYEQFF | TGTGCCAGTACCCCCCGTGGGGGCTATGAGCAGTTCTTC | - | - | TRBJ2-1 | TRBV19
CASSRTIAGGPGEQYF | TGTGCCAGCAGTCGAACTATAGCGGGAGGGCCGGGGGAGCAGTACTTC | - | TRBD2 | TRBJ2-7 | TRBV9
CASSATRAEQFF | TGTGCCAGCAGTGCCACTAGGGCTGAGCAGTTCTTC | - | - | TRBJ2-1 | TRBV25-1
CASIGQGRYEQYF | TGTGCCAGCATTGGGCAGGGCCGATACGAGCAGTACTTC | - | - | TRBJ2-7 | TRBV28
CAISPTTGTPGTGELFF | TGTGCCATCAGTCCGACGACCGGGACACCGGGCACCGGGGAGCTGTTTTTT | - | - | TRBJ2-2 | TRBV10-3
CASSEELAKSYEQYF | TGTGCCAGCAGTGAAGAACTAGCGAAGTCCTACGAGCAGTACTTC | - | TRBD2 | TRBJ2-7 | TRBV2
CASSLGHTDTQYF | TGTGCCAGCAGCCTAGGACATACAGATACGCAGTATTTT | - | - | TRBJ2-3 | TRBV7-2
CASSLRSGWTQYF | TGTGCCAGCAGTTTAAGATCGGGCTGGACCCAGTACTTC | - | - | TRBJ2-5 | TRBV28
CASSLIRGSYEQYF | TGCGCCAGCAGCTTGATCAGGGGTTCGTACGAGCAGTACTTC | once | - | TRBJ2-7 | TRBV5-1
CSVVTGRSTDTQYF | TGCAGCGTAGTAACAGGGCGGAGCACAGATACGCAGTATTTT | few | - | TRBJ2-3 | TRBV29-1
CASSPTERYTEAFF | TGCGCCAGCAGCCCCACTGAAAGGTATACTGAAGCTTTCTTT | - | - | TRBJ1-1 | TRBV5-1
CASSFGSGGEQFF | TGCGCCAGCAGCTTCGGTTCCGGGGGTGAGCAGTTCTTC | - | - | TRBJ2-1 | TRBV5-1
CASSLWSREQAFF | TGTGCCAGCAGCTTGTGGTCGAGGGAACAAGCTTTCTTT | - | - | TRBJ1-1 | TRBV5-5
CASSDPQGGGKLFF | TGTGCCAGCAGCGACCCACAGGGTGGTGGAAAACTGTTTTTT | - | - | TRBJ1-4 | TRBV7-7
CASSSFRTSGSYEQYF | TGTGCCAGCAGTTCTTTCAGGACTAGCGGATCCTACGAGCAGTACTTC | few | TRBD2 | TRBJ2-7 | TRBV28
CASSLTGTVTYEQYF | TGTGCCAGCAGCCTCACCGGGACGGTAACCTACGAGCAGTACTTC | - | - | TRBJ2-7 | TRBV7-9
CAISEFIRDGEQFF | TGTGCCATCAGTGAGTTTATCAGGGACGGTGAGCAGTTCTTC | - | - | TRBJ2-1 | TRBV10-3
CASSLGRGSSGYTF | TGTGCCAGCAGCTTGGGAAGGGGAAGCTCCGGCTACACCTTC | - | - | TRBJ1-2 | TRBV28
CASSEPPQGANEKLFF | TGTGCCAGCAGTGAACCCCCCCAGGGGGCTAATGAAAAACTGTTTTTT | - | TRBD1 | TRBJ1-4 | TRBV25-1
CASSQNRTGGSTEAFF | TGCGCCAGCAGTCAAAATCGGACAGGGGGCTCTACTGAAGCTTTCTTT | - | TRBD1 | TRBJ1-1 | TRBV23-1
CASSYSRSQPQHF | TGTGCCAGCAGTTACTCGAGGAGTCAGCCCCAGCATTTT | once | - | TRBJ1-5 | TRBV6-5
CASSLTSGSSGELFF | TGTGCCAGCAGCTTGACTAGCGGGAGTTCCGGGGAGCTGTTTTTT | - | TRBD2 | TRBJ2-2 | TRBV5-6
CASSRPRGSETQYF | TGCGCCAGCAGTCGACCCAGGGGATCAGAGACCCAGTACTTC | - | - | TRBJ2-5 | TRBV5-1
CASSIIDQALRPQHF | TGTGCCAGTAGTATCATCGATCAGGCCCTCCGGCCCCAGCATTTT | - | - | TRBJ1-5 | TRBV19
CASSNRQGGYEQYF | TGTGCCAGCAGTAATAGACAGGGAGGATACGAGCAGTACTTC | - | - | TRBJ2-7 | TRBV7-2
CASSWGLAGEETQYF | TGTGCCAGCAGTTGGGGACTGGCGGGAGAGGAGACCCAGTACTTC | - | TRBD2 | TRBJ2-5 | TRBV6-5
CASSLSAGGNGNTIYF | TGTGCCAGCAGCTTATCCGCAGGGGGCAATGGAAACACCATATATTTT | - | TRBD1 | TRBJ1-3 | TRBV7-3
CASSSKRTSGQETQYF | TGTGCCAGCAGCTCTAAAAGGACTAGCGGCCAAGAGACCCAGTACTTC | - | TRBD2 | TRBJ2-5 | TRBV7-9
CASSRDGTSLGYEQYF | TGCGCCAGCAGCCGTGACGGGACCTCGCTGGGGTACGAGCAGTACTTC | - | - | TRBJ2-7 | TRBV4-1
CASSPQDTQYF | TGTGCCAGCAGTCCCCAGGATACGCAGTATTTT | - | - | TRBJ2-3 | TRBV2
CSVAWEKGSPLHF | TGCAGCGTTGCATGGGAGAAGGGTTCACCCCTCCACTTT | - | - | TRBJ1-6 | TRBV29-1
CAGGWGTGRPYEQYF | TGTGCCGGGGGATGGGGGACAGGGAGACCCTACGAGCAGTACTTC | - | TRBD1 | TRBJ2-7 | TRBV30
CASRSERSGTQYF | TGTGCCAGCCGCTCTGAACGGTCAGGGACCCAGTACTTC | - | - | TRBJ2-5 | TRBV19
CASRAGGSYEQYF | TGTGCCAGCAGGGCGGGCGGGTCCTACGAGCAGTACTTC | - | - | TRBJ2-7 | TRBV6-1
CSSKWAETQYF | TGCAGTTCTAAGTGGGCAGAGACCCAGTACTTC | - | - | TRBJ2-5 | TRBV20-1
CASRDGGIGETQYF | TGTGCCAGCAGAGACGGGGGAATTGGGGAGACCCAGTACTTC | once | - | TRBJ2-5 | TRBV28
CASSQLVADTIYF | TGTGCCAGCAGCCAACTGGTTGCAGACACCATATATTTT | - | - | TRBJ1-3 | TRBV7-2
CASSSRRRGGYNEQFF | TGTGCCAGCAGTTCCCGAAGGAGGGGCGGTTACAATGAGCAGTTCTTC | - | - | TRBJ2-1 | TRBV6-5
CASSVEGNEQFF | TGTGCCAGCAGCGTAGAGGGCAATGAGCAGTTCTTC | - | - | TRBJ2-1 | TRBV9